The 3 T cell receptor beta chains reported below all come from one sample, sequenced in a study of blood T cell repertoires in COVID-19 (dated by TCRdb to 2018 to 2021). The method behind the library was the immunoSEQ multiplex PCR assay. TCRdb re-hosts the immuneACCESS table, in-frame sequences only. Its copies lack some clones; in the studies checked, an unresolved V gene accounts for under half of them, and the cause for the rest is not known. The sample data list 200,000 to 250,000 clones, and about nine tenths of these were observed just once. The ten most abundant clones make up about 1.2% of the sample. Sequencing was carried out using PBMCs or T cells enriched from blood (not recorded which). These receptor sequences come from a man under 40 who had recovered from COVID-19.

The V gene is TRBV19, the J gene TRBJ2-3; D is perhaps TRBD2 (6 bases). Germline V CDR1 and CDR2: LNHDA, SQIVND (reference sequence). The CDR3 length is 15 residues. Trimming cost V 5 bases and J 0 bases, with 12 bases left between them. The CDR3 sequence: CASSYLAPSTDTQYF. CDR3 nucleotide sequence: TGTGCCAGTAGTTATCTAGCGCCAAGCACAGATACGCAGTATTTT.

This rearrangement joins TRBV24-1 to TRBJ2-3; 9 bases match TRBD1. This CDR3 has 16 amino acids. The V segment lost 4 bases and the J segment 4 bases; nucleotides outside the gene matches: 8. CDR1 and CDR2 from the germline V gene are KGHDR and SFDVKD. CDR3 DNA sequence: TGTGCCACCAGTGACCTGGGACAGGGAAGCGCAGATACGCAGTATTTT. This translates into CATSDLGQGSADTQYF.

The rearrangement joins TRBV5-4 to TRBJ1-3; tentative D call: TRBD1 (5 bases). In germline, CDR1 is SGHNT, CDR2 YYREEE (reference sequence). This CDR3 contains 13 residues. The germline V and J ends were trimmed by 4 bases and 15 bases, with 20 bases remaining between them. For the CDR3, the DNA is TGTGCCAGCAGCCGTTTTGGGGGGACTGCTGGATATTTT. Its translation is CASSRFGGTAGYF.